Listed here is a single T cell receptor beta chain. Germline V lookup: CDR1 SNHLY, CDR2 FYNNEI. V was shortened by 2 bases and J by 6 bases, with 4 bases between the two germline ends. The CDR3 spans 11 residues. This entry is derived from a study of shared clonotypes between healthy human individuals. The data were produced by immunoSEQ multiplex PCR, yet TCRdb's version contains in-frame clones alone and is incomplete. The repertoire holds around 940,000 clones, with about 80% as singletons. The V call is TRBV2, the J call TRBJ1-2; D is undetermined. The sample comprised memory CD4+ T cells sorted from blood. Subset noted: CD45RA-negative fraction. The clonotype was recovered from a man in his late teens or twenties in good health. The CDR3 DNA is TGTGCCAGCAGTGAAAGGAATGGCTACACCTTC. Translation: CASSERNGYTF.